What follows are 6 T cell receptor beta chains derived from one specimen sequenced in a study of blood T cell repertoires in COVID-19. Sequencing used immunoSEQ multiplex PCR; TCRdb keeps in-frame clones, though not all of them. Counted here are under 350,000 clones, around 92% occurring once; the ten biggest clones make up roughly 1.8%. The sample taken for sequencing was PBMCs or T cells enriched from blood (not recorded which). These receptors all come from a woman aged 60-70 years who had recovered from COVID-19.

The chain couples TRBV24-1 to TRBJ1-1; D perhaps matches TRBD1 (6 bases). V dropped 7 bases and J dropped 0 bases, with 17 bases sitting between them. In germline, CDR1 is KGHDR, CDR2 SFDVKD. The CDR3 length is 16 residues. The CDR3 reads CATRPPGGDVNTEAFF. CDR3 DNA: TGTGCCACCAGACCACCTGGGGGCGATGTGAACACTGAAGCTTTCTTT.

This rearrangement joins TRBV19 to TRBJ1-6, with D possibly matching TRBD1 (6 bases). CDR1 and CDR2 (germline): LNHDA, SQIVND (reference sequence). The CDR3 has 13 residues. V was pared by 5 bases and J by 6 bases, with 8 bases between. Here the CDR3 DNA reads TGTGCCAGTAGTGGCAGGGGTAATTCACCCCTCCACTTT. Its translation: CASSGRGNSPLHF.

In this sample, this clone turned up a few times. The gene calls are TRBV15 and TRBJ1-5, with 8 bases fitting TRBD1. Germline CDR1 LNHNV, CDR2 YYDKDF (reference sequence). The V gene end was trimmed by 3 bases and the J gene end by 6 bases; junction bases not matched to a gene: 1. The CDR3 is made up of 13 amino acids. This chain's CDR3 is CATSRDRVQPQHF. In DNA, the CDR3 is TGTGCCACCAGCAGGGACAGGGTTCAGCCCCAGCATTTT.

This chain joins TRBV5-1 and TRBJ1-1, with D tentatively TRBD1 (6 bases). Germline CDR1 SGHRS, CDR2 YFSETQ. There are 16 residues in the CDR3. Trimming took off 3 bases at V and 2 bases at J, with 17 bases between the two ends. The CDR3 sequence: CASSYTGRVGNTEAFF. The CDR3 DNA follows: TGCGCCAGCAGCTACACAGGGAGGGTGGGAAACACTGAAGCTTTCTTT.

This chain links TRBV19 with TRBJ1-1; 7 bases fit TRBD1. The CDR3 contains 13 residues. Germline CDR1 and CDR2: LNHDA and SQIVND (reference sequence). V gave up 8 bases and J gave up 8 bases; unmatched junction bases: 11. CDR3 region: CASSSPGGWEAFF. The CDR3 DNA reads TGTGCCAGTTCTTCTCCAGGGGGGTGGGAAGCTTTCTTT.

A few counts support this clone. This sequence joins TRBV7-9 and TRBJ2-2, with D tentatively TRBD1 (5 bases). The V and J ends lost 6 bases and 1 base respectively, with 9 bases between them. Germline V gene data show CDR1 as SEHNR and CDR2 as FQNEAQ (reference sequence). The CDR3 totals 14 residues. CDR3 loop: CASRGQLNTGELFF. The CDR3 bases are TGTGCCAGCAGAGGACAATTGAACACCGGGGAGCTGTTTTTT.